The T cell receptor beta chain described here comes from a study of T-cell reconstitution after alpha-beta-depleted transplantation in children. The CDR3 covers 15 residues. V lost 1 base, J lost 4 bases, and 13 bases lay in between. The germline gives CDR1 SGHAT, CDR2 FQNNGV. Unique molecular identifiers were used to barcode this TCRbeta library. Each CDR3 protein gets one entry after TCRdb re-called the PCR reads with MiXCR. The sample comprises 800,000 to 1,000,000 distinct CDR3 sequences, roughly 29% of which are singletons, and 28% rests with the top ten. This sequence was found in a boy less than two years old who had a stem cell transplant for SCID, so the T cells may come from the graft donor. The specimen was PBMCs, mostly from graft donor cells, collected 360 days after TCRalphabeta/CD19-depleted stem cell transplant. V is TRBV11-2 and J is TRBJ1-2, with D possibly TRBD1 on 5 matching bases. The CDR3 DNA is TGTGCCAGCAGCTTAGTAACAGGAGGCTTCTATGGCTACACCTTC. Translated: CASSLVTGGFYGYTF.